One sample yielded the 30 T cell receptor beta chains listed below, sequenced in a study of molecular identifiers for immune sequencing clone quantification. TCRdb processed the PCR reads anew with MiXCR; each CDR3 protein has one entry. The repertoire holds under 350,000 distinct CDR3 sequences, roughly 24% seen once, with 0.7% to 0.95% in the top ten. Sequencing was performed on naive CD8+ T cells from blood, with Jurkat cell RNA spiked in. The subset was: FACS-sorted CD8+CD4-CCR7+CD45RA+ naive T cells. Every receptor here comes from a human donor in good health. Some libraries in this study had Jurkat cell RNA spiked in.

This clonotype occurred a few times. This chain connects TRBV7-2 to TRBJ2-3, with 9 bases matching TRBD2. The CDR3 has 16 residues. The germline gives CDR1 SGHTA, CDR2 FQGNSA. Losses at the gene ends were 1 base for V and 2 bases for J; bases not matched to a gene: 4. CDR3 protein: CASSLVAGAITDTQYF. The CDR3 nucleotides read TGTGCCAGCAGCTTAGTAGCGGGGGCCATCACAGATACGCAGTATTTT.

This clonotype was seen ten or more times. Germline and junction disagree at one end, which may indicate a read error. The chain is built from TRBV7-7 and TRBJ2-3; D not resolved. This CDR3 comprises 13 residues. In germline, CDR1 is SSHAT, CDR2 FNYEAQ (reference sequence). The CDR3 is CASSLENSDTQYF. CDR3 nucleotide sequence: TGTGCTAGCAGCTTAGAGAACTCCGATACGCAGTATTTT.

The chain uses TRBV30 and TRBJ2-1; 9 bases fit TRBD2. This CDR3 comprises 15 residues. Losses at the gene ends were 0 bases for V and 7 bases for J; bases not matched to a gene: 7. The germline CDR1 and CDR2 sequences are GTSNPN and SVGIG (reference sequence). The CDR3 reads CAWSVGSGSKNEQFF. CDR3 nucleotides: TGTGCCTGGAGTGTCGGTAGCGGGAGTAAAAATGAGCAGTTCTTC.

This clonotype occurred many times. CDR3 in amino acids: CASRSNGYSNQPQHF. The CDR3 nucleotides read TGTGCCAGCAGATCAAACGGGTATAGCAATCAGCCCCAGCATTTT. This sequence joins TRBV6-6 and TRBJ1-5; D not resolved. CDR3 length: 15 residues. V lost 6 bases, J lost 0 bases, and 12 bases lay in between. Germline V gene lookup returns CDR1 MNHNY and CDR2 SVGAGI (reference sequence).

To note about this clonotype: The junction departs from germline at one end; a sequencing error may be responsible. The CDR3 DNA reads TGTGCCGGCAGCCCCTCTTTCTCCCCAGCCTACGAGCAGTACTTC. Protein sequence: CAGSPSFSPAYEQYF. The chain combines TRBV12-3 or TRBV12-4 with TRBJ2-7, with D hard to call. The length of the CDR3 is 15 residues.

This clonotype was seen a handful of times. This rearrangement joins TRBV27 to TRBJ2-3; tentative D call: TRBD2 (5 bases). Germline V gives CDR1 MNHEY, CDR2 SMNVEV (reference sequence). With 9 bases removed from V and 2 bases from J, the gap between germline ends came to 21 bases. The CDR3 has 16 amino acids. The DNA of the CDR3 is TGTGCCAGGACCCTAGGGCTAGCTCACAACACAGATACGCAGTATTTT. Its translation is CARTLGLAHNTDTQYF.

This chain connects TRBV6-2 or TRBV6-3 to TRBJ2-6; the match to TRBD2 covers 14 bases. Germline loops: CDR1 MNHEY, CDR2 SVGEGT. CDR3 length: 18 residues. Trimming at V came to 4 bases and at J to 1 base, leaving 3 bases not matched to a gene. CDR3 DNA: TGTGCCAGCAGTTGGGGACTAGCGGGAGCTTCTGGGGCCAACGTCCTGACTTTC. Translation gives CASSWGLAGASGANVLTF.

At least ten counts were recorded for this clonotype. This rearrangement joins TRBV10-3 to TRBJ2-5; D is ambiguous. Germline lookup yields CDR1 ENHRY and CDR2 SYGVKD. The CDR3 loop spans 12 amino acids. V lost 0 bases and J lost 5, with 4 bases in between. CDR3 protein: CAISESLETQYF. The CDR3 DNA is TGTGCCATCAGTGAGTCGCTTGAGACCCAGTACTTC.

This clonotype was seen a handful of times. The chain carries TRBV14 and TRBJ2-5, with TRBD2 as a possible D gene (6 bases). In germline, CDR1 is SGHDN, CDR2 FVKESK. The CDR3 consists of 14 residues. The V and J ends lost 4 bases and 5 bases respectively, with 14 bases between them. CDR3 amino acids: CASSLSPAGETQYF. In DNA form, the CDR3 reads TGTGCCAGCAGCCTCTCCCCCGCGGGGGAGACCCAGTACTTC.

The sample holds a few counts of this clonotype. This chain links TRBV14 with TRBJ2-3; D remains unclear. The CDR3 length is 17 residues. V lost 4 bases and J lost 0, with 17 bases in between. Germline CDR1 SGHDN, CDR2 FVKESK. The CDR3 loop reads CASSLNGVDSSTDTQYF. In nucleotides, the CDR3 is TGTGCCAGCAGCCTGAACGGAGTAGACTCTAGCACAGATACGCAGTATTTT.

This clonotype was observed a few times. CDR3: CASRWDSQSSGANVLTF. For the CDR3, the DNA is TGTGCCAGCAGATGGGACAGCCAGAGCTCTGGGGCCAACGTCCTGACTTTC. V gene TRBV7-9 combines with J gene TRBJ2-6; TRBD1 aligns across 7 bases. The CDR3 loop spans 17 amino acids. The V gene's germline CDR1 is SEHNR and CDR2 FQNEAQ (reference sequence). V shed 6 bases and J 0 bases; nucleotides not matched to a gene: 8.

In its sample, this clonotype was seen many times. The chain uses TRBV24-1 and TRBJ2-3; possible D gene TRBD1, 5 bases. CDR1 and CDR2 from the germline V gene are KGHDR and SFDVKD. The CDR3 sequence is 14 residues long. Trimming removed 5 bases from V and 2 bases from J, with 10 bases in between. CDR3 nucleotides: TGTGCCACCAGTGGCGGCAGGGTCACAGATACGCAGTATTTT. It translates to CATSGGRVTDTQYF.

This clonotype was seen many times. This sequence joins TRBV12-3 or TRBV12-4 and TRBJ2-7; TRBD2 aligns across 7 bases. The CDR3 extends over 14 amino acids. Germline trimming cut 5 bases from V and 2 bases from J; bases unmatched to any gene: 6. CDR3 loop: CASSASGEPYEQYF. In nucleotides, the CDR3 is TGTGCCAGCAGTGCCAGCGGGGAACCCTACGAGCAGTACTTC.

This clonotype was detected a few times. J is TRBJ2-7 and V is TRBV12-3 or TRBV12-4, with no clear D. Trimming pared 2 bases from V and 2 bases from J, leaving 7 bases between. CDR3 size: 13 residues. This chain's CDR3 is CASSLRLPYEQYF. CDR3 bases: TGTGCCAGCAGTTTACGGCTACCCTACGAGCAGTACTTC.

This clonotype was recorded at least ten times. The rearrangement uses TRBV4-3 and TRBJ1-2; D may be TRBD1 (6 bases). Germline V gives CDR1 LGHNA, CDR2 YSLEER. This CDR3 region has 15 residues. V dropped 0 bases and J dropped 4 bases, with 12 bases sitting between them. The CDR3 loop reads CASSQDGGGGYGYTF. The CDR3 region has the DNA TGCGCCAGCAGCCAAGATGGAGGAGGGGGCTATGGCTACACCTTC.

The rearrangement joins TRBV27 to TRBJ2-1, with 9 nucleotides matching TRBD2. Trimming took 5 bases from V and 9 from J; bases not matched to a gene: 14. Per the germline V gene, CDR1 is MNHEY and CDR2 is SMNVEV (reference sequence). The CDR3 loop spans 16 amino acids. The CDR3 loop is CASSPAYVAGAGEQFF. CDR3 bases: TGTGCCAGCAGTCCCGCCTATGTAGCGGGAGCTGGTGAGCAGTTCTTC.

V is TRBV28 and J is TRBJ2-1; 8 nucleotides align to TRBD2. Trimming cost V 2 bases and J 6 bases; bases outside gene matches: 12. CDR3 length equals 17 residues. Germline CDR1 MDHEN, CDR2 SYDVKM. The CDR3 here is CASSLTHLGSGVNEQFF. The CDR3 DNA reads TGTGCCAGCAGTTTAACCCACTTGGGTAGCGGGGTCAATGAGCAGTTCTTC.

Comment on this clonotype: This sequence may be a read error, since a much larger clone differs from it by one base. The CDR3: CASRLQDGSEAFF. The DNA of the CDR3 is TGTGCCAGCAGATTACAGGATGGCTCTGAAGCTTTCTTT. The chain couples TRBV6-5 to TRBJ1-1; D is possibly TRBD1 (5 bases). The CDR3 contains 13 residues. Germline CDR1 and CDR2: MNHEY and SVGAGI. Trimming shortened V by 6 bases and J by 6 bases, and 14 bases separated the two germline ends.

This clonotype was seen many times. The chain recombines TRBV29-1 with TRBJ2-7; D tentatively reads TRBD1 or TRBD2 (5 bases each). V lost 0 bases to trimming and J lost 4 bases, with 10 bases between them. The germline CDR1 and CDR2 sequences are SQVTM and ANQGSEA. This CDR3 spans 13 amino acids. The CDR3 DNA sequence: TGCAGCGTTGAAGACGGGACGGTATACGAGCAGTACTTC. Residues: CSVEDGTVYEQYF.

Concerning this clonotype itself: This sequence may be a read error, since a much larger clone differs from it by one base. This rearrangement joins TRBV27 to TRBJ2-7; D may be TRBD2 (6 bases). Germline loops: CDR1 MNHEY, CDR2 SMNVEV (reference sequence). The CDR3 sequence is 17 residues long. The CDR3 is CVSSRYSWARREVEQYF. DNA for the CDR3: TGTGTCAGCAGTCGCTATTCTTGGGCTAGGAGGGAGGTCGAGCAGTACTTC.

This clonotype appeared a few times. The gene calls are TRBV30 and TRBJ2-6; D possibly corresponds to TRBD2 (6 bases). Trimming took 2 bases from V and 2 from J, leaving 7 bases between them. CDR1 is GTSNPN and CDR2 is SVGIG in the germline V gene (reference sequence). This CDR3 is built from 14 residues. The CDR3 DNA follows: TGTGCCTGGAGTTGGGGGGCTGGGGCCAACGTCCTGACTTTC. This translates into CAWSWGAGANVLTF.

The CDR3 region has the DNA TGTGCCAGCAGCGTCTTGGGGTACCAAGAGACCCAGTACTTC. It yields the protein CASSVLGYQETQYF. The rearrangement uses TRBV13 and TRBJ2-5, with D uncertain. This CDR3 spans 14 amino acids. The germline V gene has CDR1 PRHDT and CDR2 FYEKMQ (reference sequence). Trimming left V 5 bases short and J 0 bases short, with 10 bases between.

The chain recombines TRBV27 with TRBJ2-3; no definite D call. V was trimmed by 8 bases and J by 1 base, leaving 19 bases between them. The germline CDR1 and CDR2 sequences are MNHEY and SMNVEV (reference sequence). The CDR3 has 16 amino acids. Here the CDR3 reads CASAPGLGDRTDTQYF. The CDR3 DNA is TGTGCCAGCGCTCCCGGCCTTGGGGATCGCACAGATACGCAGTATTTT.

Regarding this clonotype: A much larger clone differs by one base, so this may be a read error. The chain uses TRBV5-1 and TRBJ2-1; D is perhaps TRBD1 (6 bases). CDR1 and CDR2 from the germline V gene are SGHRS and YFSETQ. The CDR3 is 15 residues long. The CDR3 region is CASSLGTVAQETRYF. The CDR3 DNA reads TGCGCCAGCAGCTTGGGGACAGTAGCTCAAGAGACCCGGTACTTC.

V is TRBV5-1 and J is TRBJ1-4; no clear D. The CDR3 sequence is 15 residues long. V lost 0 bases to trimming and J lost 6 bases, with 12 bases between them. Germline V gene data show CDR1 as SGHRS and CDR2 as YFSETQ. This CDR3 is CASSLVGLGDEKLFF. CDR3 coding DNA: TGCGCCAGCAGCTTGGTCGGCCTCGGGGATGAAAAACTGTTTTTT. Full variable domain (rest looked up from reference TRBV5-1 and TRBJ1-4): KAGVTQTPRYLIKTRGQQVTLSCSPISGHRSVSWYQQTPGQGLQFLFEYFSETQRNKGNFPGRFSGRQFSNSRSEMNVSTLELGDSALYLCASSLVGLGDEKLFFGSGTQLSVL.

The sample holds a few counts of this clonotype. The rearrangement uses TRBV19 and TRBJ2-1; the match to TRBD2 covers 8 bases. The CDR3 sequence is 15 residues long. Germline CDR1 is LNHDA and CDR2 is SQIVND (reference sequence). Unmatched junction bases numbered 8, after V lost 3 bases and J lost 7 bases. CDR3 nucleotides: TGTGCCAGTAGTATCAGCGGGAGTACAGGGAATGAGCAGTTCTTC. It translates to CASSISGSTGNEQFF.

This clonotype was counted only a few times. The chain has TRBV27 and TRBJ2-2, with 7 nucleotides matching TRBD2. Germline CDR1 and CDR2: MNHEY and SMNVEV (reference sequence). Trimming removed 7 bases from V and 5 bases from J; junction bases left unmatched: 7. This CDR3 spans 14 amino acids. CDR3 amino acids: CASTSGGWTGELFF. The DNA of the CDR3 is TGTGCCAGCACTAGCGGAGGGTGGACCGGGGAGCTGTTTTTT.

The chain combines TRBV4-1 with TRBJ1-2; D not certain. Germline CDR1 is MGHRA and CDR2 is YSYEKL. The CDR3 is 14 amino acids. Trimming shortened V by 1 base and J by 2 bases, and 8 bases separated the two germline ends. This CDR3 reads CASSQAEENYGYTF. CDR3 DNA sequence: TGCGCCAGCAGCCAAGCGGAGGAAAACTATGGCTACACCTTC.

As concerns this clonotype: One junction end does not reproduce the germline sequence, and a read error may be involved. CDR3 nucleotides: TGCGCCAGCAGCCAAGATGGACGGGGCACAGATAAGCAGTATTTT. Translated, it gives CASSQDGRGTDKQYF. V usage is TRBV4-1 and J usage is TRBJ2-3; D assignment may be TRBD1 or TRBD2 (5 bases each). CDR3 size: 15 residues. Per the germline V gene, CDR1 is MGHRA and CDR2 is YSYEKL.

This clonotype was seen more than once but under ten times. The chain is built from TRBV11-2 and TRBJ1-4, with no clear D. V lost 5 bases and J 0 bases, leaving 16 bases between the germline ends. Germline CDR1 is SGHAT and CDR2 is FQNNGV. This CDR3 has 17 residues. CDR3 residues: CASSPTPRIATNEKLFF. Here the CDR3 DNA reads TGTGCCAGCAGCCCGACCCCCCGCATAGCAACTAATGAAAAACTGTTTTTT.